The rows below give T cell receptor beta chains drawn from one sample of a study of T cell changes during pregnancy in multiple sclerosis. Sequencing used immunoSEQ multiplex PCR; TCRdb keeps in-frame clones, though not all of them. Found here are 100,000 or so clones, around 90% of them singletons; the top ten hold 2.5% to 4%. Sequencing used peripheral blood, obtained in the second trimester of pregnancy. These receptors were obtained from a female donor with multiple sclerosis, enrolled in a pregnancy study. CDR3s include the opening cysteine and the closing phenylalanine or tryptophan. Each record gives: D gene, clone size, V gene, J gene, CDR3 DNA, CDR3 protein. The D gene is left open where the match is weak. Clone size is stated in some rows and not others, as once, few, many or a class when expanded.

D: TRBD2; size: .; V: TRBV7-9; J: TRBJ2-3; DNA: TGTGCCAGCAGCGCCCAAGCGGGGGCGGGGGATACGCAGTATTTT; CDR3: CASSAQAGAGDTQYF
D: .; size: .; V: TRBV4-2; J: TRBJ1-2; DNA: TGTGCCAGCAGCCAAGATGCGGTCAGGGCCCAAGATGGCTACACCTTC; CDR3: CASSQDAVRAQDGYTF
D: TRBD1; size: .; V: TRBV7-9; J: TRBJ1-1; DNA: TGTGCCAGCAGCCACCCCTCGGGACAGGGGGGTGGGAACACTGAAGCTTTCTTT; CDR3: CASSHPSGQGGGNTEAFF
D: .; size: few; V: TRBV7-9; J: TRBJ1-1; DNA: TGTGCCAGCAGCTTAGGACAGAACACTGAAGCTTTCTTT; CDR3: CASSLGQNTEAFF
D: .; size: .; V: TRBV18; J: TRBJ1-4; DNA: TGTGCCAGCTCACCAGGATCGGGTAATGAAAAACTGTTTTTT; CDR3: CASSPGSGNEKLFF
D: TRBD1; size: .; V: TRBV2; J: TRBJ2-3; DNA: TGTGCCAGCAGTGTGGACAGGGCAAGCACAGATACGCAGTATTTT; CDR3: CASSVDRASTDTQYF
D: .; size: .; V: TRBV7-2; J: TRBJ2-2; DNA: TGTGCCAGCAGCTCTTCGAACACCGGGGAGCTGTTTTTT; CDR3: CASSSSNTGELFF
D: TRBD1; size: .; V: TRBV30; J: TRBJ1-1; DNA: TGTGCCTGGAATTACGGACAGGGGAGGAGGTACACTGAAGCTTTCTTT; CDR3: CAWNYGQGRRYTEAFF
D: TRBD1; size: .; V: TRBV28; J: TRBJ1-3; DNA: TGTGCCAGCAGTTTGCCCCGGACAGGGACTGGAAACACCATATATTTT; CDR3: CASSLPRTGTGNTIYF
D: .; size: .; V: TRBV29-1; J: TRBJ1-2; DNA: TGCAGCGTCCCCAGGGGCAGGGGCTATGGCTACACCTTC; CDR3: CSVPRGRGYGYTF
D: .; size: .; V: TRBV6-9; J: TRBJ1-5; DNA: TGTGCCAGCAGGGGCCTTAGACAGCCCCAGCATTTT; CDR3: CASRGLRQPQHF
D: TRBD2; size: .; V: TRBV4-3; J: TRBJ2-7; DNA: TGCGCCAGCAGCCAGGGACTAGCGAGCTCCTACGAGCAGTACTTC; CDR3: CASSQGLASSYEQYF
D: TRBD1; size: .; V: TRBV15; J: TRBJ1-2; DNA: TGTGCCACCAGCCTCGGTGGACAGGGGGTTAACTATGGCTACACCTTC; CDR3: CATSLGGQGVNYGYTF
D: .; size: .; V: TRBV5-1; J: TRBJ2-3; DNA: TGCGCCAGCAGCTTGGAGTACGGGACAGATACGCAGTATTTT; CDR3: CASSLEYGTDTQYF
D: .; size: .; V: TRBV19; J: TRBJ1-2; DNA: TGTGCCAGTTTCCCGGACAGTAACTATGGCTACACCTTC; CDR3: CASFPDSNYGYTF
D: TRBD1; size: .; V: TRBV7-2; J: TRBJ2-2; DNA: TGTGCCAGCAGCTTAGGGCCTGTGGGGACAGGGTTCCCCGGGGAGCTGTTTTTT; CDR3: CASSLGPVGTGFPGELFF
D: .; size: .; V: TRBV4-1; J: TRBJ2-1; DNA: TGCGCCAGCAGCCAAGGGTCGGCAGGGAGGAATGAGCAGTTCTTC; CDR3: CASSQGSAGRNEQFF
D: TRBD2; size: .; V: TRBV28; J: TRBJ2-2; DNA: TGTGCCAGGATACCGCGGACTAGCGGGCCTACCGGGGAGCTGTTTTTT; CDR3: CARIPRTSGPTGELFF
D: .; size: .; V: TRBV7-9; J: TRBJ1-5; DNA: TGTGCCAGCAGTCCAGGGTATCAGCCCCAGCATTTT; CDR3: CASSPGYQPQHF
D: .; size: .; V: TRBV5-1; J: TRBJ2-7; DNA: TGCGCCAGCAGCTTGGTTTATCCCTACGAGCAGTACTTC; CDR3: CASSLVYPYEQYF
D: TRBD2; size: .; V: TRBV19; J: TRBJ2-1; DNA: TGTGCCAGTAGCCCTGGCGGGCTAGCGGGATGGGGGCGGTTCTTC; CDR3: CASSPGGLAGWGRFF
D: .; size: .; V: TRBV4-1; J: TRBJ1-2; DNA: TGCGCCAGCAGCCAAGCCCCAGGGCGGTTAAATGGCTACACCTTC; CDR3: CASSQAPGRLNGYTF
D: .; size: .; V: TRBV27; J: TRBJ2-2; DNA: TGTGCCAGCAGCCAACAAAGACTCACCGGGGAGCTGTTTTTT; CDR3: CASSQQRLTGELFF
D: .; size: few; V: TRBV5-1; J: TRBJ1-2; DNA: TGCGCCAGCAGCCCCCTCGCCGAGGGAAGCATCTATGGCTACACCTTC; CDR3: CASSPLAEGSIYGYTF
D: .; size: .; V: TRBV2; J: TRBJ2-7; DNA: TGTGCCAGCATTGGGCAGGGGTACGAGCAGTACTTC; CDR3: CASIGQGYEQYF
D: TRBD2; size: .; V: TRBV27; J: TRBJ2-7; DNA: TGTTCCATGAGGACTAGCGGCCGTACTTCGAAGTACGAGCAGTACTTC; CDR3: CSMRTSGRTSKYEQYF
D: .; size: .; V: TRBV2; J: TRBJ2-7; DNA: TGTGCCAGCAGTGAACTAGCAGCAAGCTCCTACGAGCAGTACTTC; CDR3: CASSELAASSYEQYF
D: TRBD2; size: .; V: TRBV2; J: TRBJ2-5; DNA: TGTGCCAGCAGTGAAGTAGCTAGCGGGAGGGCCGTAGAGACCCAGTACTTC; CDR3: CASSEVASGRAVETQYF
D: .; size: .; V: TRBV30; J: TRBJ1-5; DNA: TGTGCCTGGAGTGTACCCGGGGAGGGCAATCAGCCCCAGCATTTT; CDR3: CAWSVPGEGNQPQHF
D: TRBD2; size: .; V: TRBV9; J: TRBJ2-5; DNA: TGTGCCAGCAGCACCGGACTAGCGGGGAAGGGGCAAGAGACCCAGTACTTC; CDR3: CASSTGLAGKGQETQYF